These T cell receptor beta chains were read from a single sample in a study of T cells in Graves' hyperthyroidism and ophthalmopathy. TCRdb recomputed calls from the multiplex PCR reads with MiXCR, one row per CDR3 protein. Of 300,000 to 450,000 distinct CDR3 sequences in the sample, around a sixth are singletons; the top ten hold around two fifths. The sequencing input was blood. These receptors were taken from a man between 18 and 35 years old with Graves' ophthalmopathy. The CDR3 runs from the conserved cysteine through the conserved F or W. A D gene is named only where the DNA matches it firmly. A row's size may be missing; if present it is once, few, many or a size class.

d_call cdr3_length j_call v_call clone_size cdr3_aa cdr3_nt
. 14 TRBJ2-3 TRBV7-9 . CASSVVVRADTQYF TGTGCCAGCAGCGTAGTAGTGAGGGCAGATACGCAGTATTTT
. 17 TRBJ2-3 TRBV6-1 . CASNQGLFAGATDTQYF TGTGCCAGCAACCAGGGCCTCTTTGCGGGGGCCACAGATACGCAGTATTTT
. 15 TRBJ2-3 TRBV27 . CASSLIQGNADTQYF TGTGCCAGCAGTTTAATCCAGGGGAACGCAGATACGCAGTATTTT
TRBD2 15 TRBJ2-1 TRBV6-2/TRBV6-3 . CASSYNRDYYNEQFF TGTGCCAGCAGTTATAACCGGGACTACTACAATGAGCAGTTCTTC
. 14 TRBJ2-1 TRBV11-2 many CASSQNRDGGEQFF TGTGCCAGCAGCCAGAACAGGGACGGGGGTGAGCAGTTCTTC
. 14 TRBJ2-7 TRBV6-1 few CASREQGKGYEQYF TGTGCCAGCAGGGAACAGGGTAAGGGCTACGAGCAGTACTTC
. 15 TRBJ1-1 TRBV10-3 many CAISESVGGNTEAFF TGTGCCATCAGTGAGTCGGTGGGCGGGAACACTGAAGCTTTCTTT
. 14 TRBJ2-3 TRBV7-9 many CASSRQYSTDTQYF TGTGCCAGCAGTCGACAGTATAGCACAGATACGCAGTATTTT
. 13 TRBJ1-2 TRBV6-1 few CASIVERGDGYTF TGTGCCAGCATTGTCGAAAGGGGGGATGGCTACACCTTC
TRBD1 17 TRBJ1-4 TRBV10-2 . CASSALGQGRSNEKLFF TGCGCCAGCAGCGCCTTGGGACAGGGTCGGTCTAATGAAAAACTGTTTTTT
. 15 TRBJ1-4 TRBV3-1 . CASSQGGGGNEKLFF TGTGCCAGCAGCCAAGGCGGGGGCGGGAATGAAAAACTGTTTTTT
. 15 TRBJ1-4 TRBV2 once CASSDPRAGNEKLFF TGTGCCAGCAGTGACCCCAGGGCGGGAAATGAAAAACTGTTTTTT
. 14 TRBJ2-6 TRBV5-8 . CASSPGTGANVLTF TGTGCCAGCAGCCCTGGGACTGGGGCCAACGTCCTGACTTTC
TRBD2 16 TRBJ2-2 TRBV7-3 many CASSSSPAGGPEELFF TGTGCCAGCAGCTCCAGCCCAGCGGGGGGGCCGGAGGAGCTGTTTTTT
. 14 TRBJ2-5 TRBV11-2 . CASSLDPRGETQYF TGTGCCAGCAGCTTAGATCCCAGGGGAGAGACCCAGTACTTC
TRBD2 16 TRBJ2-1 TRBV5-1 . CATHSSAGGARGEQFF TGCGCCACCCACTCGAGCGCGGGGGGCGCGAGGGGTGAGCAGTTCTTC
. 15 TRBJ2-4 TRBV5-6 once CASSLVGTGKNIQYF TGTGCCAGCAGCTTGGTCGGGACGGGCAAAAACATTCAGTACTTC
TRBD2 17 TRBJ2-5 TRBV15 . CATSRDLASGWAETQYF TGTGCCACCAGCAGAGATCTAGCTAGCGGGTGGGCTGAGACCCAGTACTTC
. 15 TRBJ2-3 TRBV10-3 . CAISATGLGGNTQYF TGTGCCATCAGCGCTACGGGTCTTGGAGGGAATACGCAGTATTTT
TRBD1 15 TRBJ2-5 TRBV2 . CASSAHRDRGELAYF TGTGCCAGCAGCGCCCACCGGGACAGGGGGGAGTTGGCGTACTTC
TRBD1 14 TRBJ2-5 TRBV20-1 . CSARTPGTEETQYF TGCAGTGCAAGAACCCCGGGGACAGAAGAGACCCAGTACTTC
TRBD2 15 TRBJ2-3 TRBV12-3/TRBV12-4 few CASSFGEGYTDTQYF TGTGCCAGCAGTTTTGGGGAGGGGTATACAGATACGCAGTATTTT
TRBD1 17 TRBJ2-5 TRBV9 few CASSGREMTGYQETQYF TGTGCCAGCAGCGGCAGGGAAATGACAGGGTACCAAGAGACCCAGTACTTC
TRBD1 16 TRBJ2-3 TRBV5-8 few CASSLGVGQGPDTQYF TGTGCCAGCAGCTTGGGCGTAGGACAGGGGCCAGATACGCAGTATTTT
TRBD1 14 TRBJ1-1 TRBV7-6 many CASSLTGFTTEAFF TGTGCCAGCAGTTTGACAGGGTTCACCACTGAAGCTTTCTTT
. 14 TRBJ1-2 TRBV10-3 once CAISDGGSNYGYTF TGTGCCATCAGTGACGGGGGATCTAACTATGGCTACACCTTC
TRBD1 14 TRBJ2-5 TRBV7-8 many CASSLATGLETQYF TGTGCCAGCAGCTTAGCGACAGGGCTGGAGACCCAGTACTTC
TRBD1 14 TRBJ1-4 TRBV6-1 . CASRVGTVNEKLFF TGTGCCAGCAGGGTAGGGACAGTGAATGAAAAACTGTTTTTT
. 16 TRBJ1-6 TRBV7-8 many CASSPLGAGGNSPLHF TGTGCCAGCAGCCCCCTCGGGGCGGGAGGAAATTCACCCCTCCACTTT
. 14 TRBJ2-2 TRBV20-1 . CSARDISNTGELFF TGCAGTGCTAGGGACATCTCGAACACCGGGGAGCTGTTTTTT
. 14 TRBJ1-1 TRBV5-1 many CASSPTEMNTEAFF TGCGCCAGCAGCCCGACAGAAATGAACACTGAAGCTTTCTTT
TRBD1 15 TRBJ2-1 TRBV7-8 many CASSFSRDRVGEQFF TGTGCCAGCAGCTTTTCCCGGGACAGGGTCGGTGAGCAGTTCTTC
. 14 TRBJ1-4 TRBV5-8 . CASSLGQSPEKLFF TGTGCCAGCAGCTTGGGGCAGAGCCCTGAAAAACTGTTTTTT
TRBD1 13 TRBJ2-7 TRBV11-2 many CASSPNRGYEQYF TGTGCCAGCAGCCCAAACAGGGGCTACGAGCAGTACTTC
TRBD1 15 TRBJ2-1 TRBV6-1 few CASRDGQGAGIEQFF TGTGCCAGCAGGGACGGACAGGGGGCAGGTATTGAGCAGTTCTTC
TRBD2 18 TRBJ2-7 TRBV4-3 . CASSQGSPGGGRPYEQYF TGCGCCAGCAGCCAGGGCTCACCGGGCGGGGGTCGTCCCTACGAGCAGTACTTC
TRBD2 20 TRBJ2-1 TRBV20-1 once CSARDLAGTSGGAPYNEQFF TGCAGTGCTAGAGACCTAGCCGGGACTAGCGGGGGCGCCCCCTACAATGAGCAGTTCTTC
TRBD1 13 TRBJ1-4 TRBV2 many CASSGDRGEKLFF TGTGCCAGCAGCGGGGACAGGGGGGAAAAACTGTTTTTT
. 15 TRBJ2-7 TRBV12-3/TRBV12-4 many CASSPPFRQAGEQYF TGTGCCAGCAGTCCTCCTTTCCGGCAGGCGGGGGAGCAGTACTTC
. 16 TRBJ2-2 TRBV11-2 many CASSLDRTGNTGELFF TGTGCCAGCAGCTTAGATCGCACAGGGAACACCGGGGAGCTGTTTTTT
. 12 TRBJ2-1 TRBV20-1 few CSPRRGYNEQFF TGCAGTCCTCGGAGGGGGTACAATGAGCAGTTCTTC
. 14 TRBJ1-5 TRBV11-2 . CAGSLEGRNQPQHF TGTGCCGGCAGCTTAGAGGGCAGGAATCAGCCCCAGCATTTT
. 14 TRBJ1-1 TRBV20-1 many CSARVGRRDTEAFF TGCAGTGCTAGAGTGGGCAGGCGGGACACTGAAGCTTTCTTT
. 19 TRBJ1-6 TRBV20-1 few CSARDPGRTSDTADSPLHF TGCAGTGCTAGAGATCCCGGCCGAACCTCGGACACGGCTGATTCACCCCTCCACTTT
. 14 TRBJ1-5 TRBV19 . CASSIERRDQPQHF TGTGCCAGTAGTATAGAGCGCAGGGATCAGCCCCAGCATTTT
. 15 TRBJ2-2 TRBV20-1 . CSARGGPVVAGELFF TGCAGTGCTAGGGGGGGGCCTGTAGTCGCCGGGGAGCTGTTTTTT
. 13 TRBJ1-1 TRBV10-3 . CATSRGVNTEAFF TGTGCCACCAGCAGGGGCGTGAACACTGAAGCTTTCTTT
. 13 TRBJ2-7 TRBV5-4 . CASSTDWGYEQYF TGTGCCAGCAGCACCGATTGGGGCTACGAGCAGTACTTC
TRBD1 14 TRBJ2-1 TRBV11-1 many CASSSTGQGNEQFF TGTGCCAGCAGCTCCACGGGACAGGGCAATGAGCAGTTCTTC
. 17 TRBJ1-4 TRBV7-9 many CASSAGTGGATNEKLFF TGTGCCAGCAGCGCCGGAACCGGGGGTGCAACTAATGAAAAACTGTTTTTT